This TCR beta chain was recorded in a study of blood T cells in healthy people across ages. General study findings and limits: Older age went with lower TCR beta diversity per million T cells, in a roughly linear way.

The CDR3 runs 16 residues. Germline trimming cut 7 bases from V and 1 base from J; bases unmatched to any gene: 6. Per germline, CDR1 MNHEY and CDR2 SVGAGI. Combining a sample-barcoded 5' primer with a J-beta primer mix, a second PCR ran for 7 to 11 cycles. TCRdb re-called the 5' RACE reads through MiXCR, storing one row per CDR3 protein. The sample records under 950,000 distinct CDR3 sequences, approximately 21% being singletons. This clonotype appeared a few times. Its antigen is undetermined. This receptor was taken from a man between 65 and 80 years old in good health. J is TRBJ2-3 and V is TRBV6-5, with 12 bases aligning to TRBD2. The sample was blood. This chain's CDR3 is CASKASGRVGTDTQYF. DNA of the CDR3: TGTGCCAGCAAGGCTAGCGGGAGGGTAGGCACAGATACGCAGTATTTT.